The 22 T cell receptor beta chains below were found in one sample sequenced in a study of T cell responses to AZD1222 COVID-19 vaccine. This table comes from immunoSEQ multiplex PCR, and its TCRdb copy is limited to in-frame clones, with some not included. Of 120,000 to 150,000 clones listed, under 95% are singletons. Sequenced material: peripheral blood, taken on day 0 of AZD1222 vaccination. All receptors derive from an adult in good health.

The CDR3 DNA reads as TGTGCCAGCAGTTGGACAGGGGACTACGAGCAGTACTTC. Translating it yields CASSWTGDYEQYF. The chain couples TRBV27 to TRBJ2-7; 9 bases are shared with TRBD1. Germline V gene lookup returns CDR1 MNHEY and CDR2 SMNVEV (reference sequence). With V trimmed by 4 bases and J by 3 bases, 1 base remained unmatched. The CDR3 has 13 residues.

The rearrangement joins TRBV6-1 to TRBJ1-1; possible D gene TRBD1, 5 bases. The CDR3 totals 15 residues. With 2 bases removed from V and 5 bases from J, the gap between germline ends came to 15 bases. Looked up from germline, CDR1 is MNHNS and CDR2 is SASEGT. The DNA of the CDR3 is TGTGCCAGCAGTGAACTTGGCCAGGGTGGGACTGAAGCTTTCTTT. This sequence encodes CASSELGQGGTEAFF.

The table lists this clone with a count of one. The chain carries TRBV7-2 and TRBJ2-7; perhaps TRBD2 as D (5 bases). Germline V gene sequence: CDR1 SGHTA, CDR2 FQGNSA. The CDR3 length is 14 residues. The V gene lost 8 bases and the J gene lost 3 bases, with 17 bases spanning the gap. The CDR3: CASQLGRNFYEQYF. The CDR3 DNA reads as TGTGCCAGCCAGCTGGGGAGAAACTTCTACGAGCAGTACTTC.

The V call is TRBV6-6, the J call TRBJ2-7; TRBD2 might be the D (6 bases). Germline V gives CDR1 MNHNY, CDR2 SVGAGI (reference sequence). CDR3 length equals 13 residues. V was cut by 6 bases and J by 3 bases, with 12 bases left in between. The CDR3 here is CASRRGSFYEQYF. CDR3 nucleotide sequence: TGTGCCAGCAGGCGGGGCAGTTTCTACGAGCAGTACTTC.

CDR3 sequence reads: CASSRGLAGDDEQFF. DNA of the CDR3: TGTGCCAGCAGCCGGGGACTAGCGGGAGATGATGAGCAGTTCTTC. V gene TRBV5-8 combines with J gene TRBJ2-1, with TRBD2 matching over 14 bases. The CDR3 consists of 15 residues. Looked up from germline, CDR1 is SGHTS and CDR2 is YDEGEE. V dropped 4 bases and J dropped 8; count of bases not matched to a gene: 5.

This clone was detected ten times or more. V is TRBV27 and J is TRBJ2-7; D remains ambiguous. Germline V lookup: CDR1 MNHEY, CDR2 SMNVEV (reference sequence). The ends were cut back, 2 bases at V and 3 bases at J, with 8 bases in the middle. The CDR3 extends over 13 amino acids. This CDR3 is CASSLRLFYEQYF. The CDR3 coding sequence is TGTGCCAGCAGTTTACGGCTTTTCTACGAGCAGTACTTC.

This sequence joins TRBV5-4 and TRBJ2-7, with a weak D call TRBD2 (7 bases). Germline assignment: CDR1 SGHNT and CDR2 YYREEE (reference sequence). The CDR3 is made up of 15 amino acids. With 7 bases removed from V and 2 bases from J, the gap between germline ends came to 19 bases. The CDR3 DNA reads TGTGCCAGCGGCCCCGGGGGCGGGAGTGCCTACGAGCAGTACTTC. As protein: CASGPGGGSAYEQYF.

The chain has TRBV4-3 and TRBJ1-1, with no clear D. Germline V gene data show CDR1 as LGHNA and CDR2 as YSLEER. The CDR3 loop spans 16 amino acids. Trimming cost V 0 bases and J 4 bases, with 15 bases left between them. The CDR3: CASSQDRGYRGTEAFF. DNA for the CDR3: TGCGCCAGCAGCCAAGATCGGGGTTACCGAGGCACTGAAGCTTTCTTT.

This rearrangement joins TRBV4-3 to TRBJ1-1, with D unresolved. The CDR3 is 16 amino acids. Germline V CDR1 and CDR2: LGHNA, YSLEER. The V end lost 0 bases, the J end lost 0 bases, and 11 bases lay between the germline ends. This CDR3 is CASSQDPTTLNTEAFF. As DNA, the CDR3 is TGCGCCAGCAGCCAAGATCCAACAACTCTGAACACTGAAGCTTTCTTT.

DNA for the CDR3: TGTGCCAGTGAGCCAGCCCAAGAGACCCAGTACTTC. Translated: CASEPAQETQYF. This chain links TRBV6-4 with TRBJ2-5; D gene uncertain. Trimming cost V 9 bases and J 1 base, with 9 bases left between them. The germline V gene encodes CDR1 MRHNA and CDR2 SNTAGT. This CDR3 contains 12 residues.

The V and J genes are TRBV13 and TRBJ1-2; a weak D match, TRBD1 (6 bases). Germline V gene sequence: CDR1 PRHDT, CDR2 FYEKMQ (reference sequence). This CDR3 is 17 amino acids long. The V end lost 1 base, the J end lost 2 bases, and 17 bases lay between the germline ends. The CDR3 DNA is TGTGCCAGCAGCTTAGAGGGTCTGAGGGGGGAGAACTATGGCTACACCTTC. Its protein product is CASSLEGLRGENYGYTF.

For the CDR3, the DNA is TGCGCCAGCAGCTTGATGGGGGACTCCTACAATGAGCAGTTCTTC. Translation: CASSLMGDSYNEQFF. The chain couples TRBV5-1 to TRBJ2-1, with D perhaps given as TRBD1 or TRBD2 (5 bases each). Germline V gene lookup returns CDR1 SGHRS and CDR2 YFSETQ. Trimming took 1 base from V and 0 from J, leaving 8 bases between them. The CDR3 has 15 residues. The complete variable domain, with remaining parts taken from reference TRBV5-1 and TRBJ2-1, reads KAGVTQTPRYLIKTRGQQVTLSCSPISGHRSVSWYQQTPGQGLQFLFEYFSETQRNKGNFPGRFSGRQFSNSRSEMNVSTLELGDSALYLCASSLMGDSYNEQFFGPGTRLTVL.

V is TRBV18 and J is TRBJ1-5; D remains unclear. The CDR3 extends over 13 amino acids. Germline loops: CDR1 KGHSH, CDR2 LQKENI. V lost 1 base and J lost 8, with 9 bases in between. CDR3 coding DNA: TGTGCCAGCTCACCACTAAGAGAGAAGCCCCAGCATTTT. Translation gives CASSPLREKPQHF.

V usage is TRBV9 and J usage is TRBJ2-1; D might be TRBD2 (5 bases). The CDR3 has 11 residues. The germline CDR1 and CDR2 sequences are SGDLS and YYNGEE. V was cut by 3 bases and J by 7 bases, with 5 bases left in between. CDR3 loop: CASSAGNEQFF. In DNA, the CDR3 is TGTGCCAGCAGCGCGGGGAATGAGCAGTTCTTC.

This chain connects TRBV10-3 to TRBJ1-1; D gene uncertain. Between the trimmed V and J ends, which lost 4 bases and 1 base, there was a span of 7 bases. CDR1 is ENHRY, CDR2 SYGVKD, per germline. The CDR3 spans 13 residues. DNA of the CDR3: TGTGCCATCAGTGGAGGGAGGAACACTGAAGCTTTCTTT. Translated, it gives CAISGGRNTEAFF.

V is TRBV18 and J is TRBJ1-2, with D possibly matching TRBD1 (5 bases). The CDR3 is made up of 14 amino acids. Germline V gene lookup returns CDR1 KGHSH and CDR2 LQKENI. V shed 6 bases and J shed 0 bases, with 11 bases lying between them. This chain's CDR3 is CASSGTGANYGYTF. The CDR3 coding sequence is TGTGCCAGCTCGGGAACAGGAGCTAACTATGGCTACACCTTC.

The gene calls are TRBV7-3 and TRBJ2-7; D is perhaps TRBD1 (6 bases). This CDR3 has 13 amino acids. Trimming left V 3 bases short and J 6 bases short, with 12 bases between. Germline CDR1 reads SGHTA; CDR2 reads FQGTGA. CDR3 sequence (DNA): TGTGCCAGCAGCTTCCAGGGGTCCGGCGAGCAGTACTTC. The encoded protein is CASSFQGSGEQYF.

The chain combines TRBV3-1 (or the pseudogene TRBV3-2) with TRBJ2-1, with D tentatively TRBD2 (5 bases). Trimming took off 1 base at V and 10 bases at J, with 11 bases between the two ends. This CDR3 is built from 13 residues. Germline CDR1 and CDR2: LGHDT and YNNKEL (reference sequence). CDR3 protein: CASSQGESGEQFF. Here the CDR3 DNA reads TGTGCCAGCAGCCAAGGGGAGTCGGGCGAGCAGTTCTTC.

The chain employs TRBV19 and TRBJ1-3; 9 positions match TRBD1. The CDR3 contains 15 residues. The germline V gene encodes CDR1 LNHDA and CDR2 SQIVND (reference sequence). V was pared by 5 bases and J by 5 bases, with 7 bases of the junction left unmatched. The CDR3 spells CASSETGGPRNTIYF. The DNA for the CDR3 is TGTGCCAGTAGTGAAACAGGGGGCCCCAGAAACACCATATATTTT.

The V and J genes are TRBV7-9 and TRBJ2-1; D might be TRBD1 or TRBD2, each matching 5 bases. The CDR3 extends over 15 amino acids. Looked up from germline, CDR1 is SEHNR and CDR2 is FQNEAQ (reference sequence). V lost 5 bases, J lost 2 bases, and 13 bases lay in between. This chain's CDR3 is CASSTGRLAYNEQFF. Written as DNA, the CDR3 is TGTGCCAGCAGCACGGGACGCTTAGCCTACAATGAGCAGTTCTTC.

The gene calls are TRBV7-2 and TRBJ1-1, with a possible D match to TRBD1 (6 bases). Germline V gene lookup returns CDR1 SGHTA and CDR2 FQGNSA. V gave up 0 bases and J gave up 4 bases, with 12 bases separating them. The CDR3 runs to 15 residues. This CDR3 is CASSLARGVSTEAFF. The CDR3 DNA sequence: TGTGCCAGCAGCTTAGCGAGGGGGGTCAGCACTGAAGCTTTCTTT.

The chain couples TRBV7-6 to TRBJ1-2; no clear D. This CDR3 has 18 residues. Germline CDR1 is SGHVS and CDR2 is FNYEAQ. V gave up 0 bases and J gave up 8 bases, with 25 bases separating them. The CDR3 nucleotides are TGTGCCAGCAGCTTAGCGGGCCAGAACGAGAGGTTGGAGCAGGGCTACACCTTC. Its translation is CASSLAGQNERLEQGYTF.